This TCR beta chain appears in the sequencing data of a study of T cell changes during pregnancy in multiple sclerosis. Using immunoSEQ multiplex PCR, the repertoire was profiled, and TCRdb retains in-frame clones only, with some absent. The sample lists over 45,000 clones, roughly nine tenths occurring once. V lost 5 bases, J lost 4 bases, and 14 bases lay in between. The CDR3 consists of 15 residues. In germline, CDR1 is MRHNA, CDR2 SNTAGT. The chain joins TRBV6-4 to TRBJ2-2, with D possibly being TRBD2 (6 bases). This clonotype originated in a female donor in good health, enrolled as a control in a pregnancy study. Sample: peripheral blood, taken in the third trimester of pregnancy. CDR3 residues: CASSPGTFLTGELFF. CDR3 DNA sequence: TGTGCCAGCAGTCCCGGGACTTTTCTCACCGGGGAGCTGTTTTTT.